This T cell receptor beta chain was sequenced during a study of blood T cells in healthy people across ages. Study-level points and caveats: More naive CD4+ cells and higher diversity were found in long-lived than in aged donors.

It was around 10 milliliters of peripheral blood that were drawn from each donor. The CDR3 totals 13 residues. Trimming stripped 4 bases from V and 10 bases from J, with 14 bases between. The germline gives CDR1 SEHNR, CDR2 FQNEAQ (reference sequence). A J-beta primer mix and a sample-barcoded 5' primer were used in a second PCR of about 6 to 12 cycles. Each CDR3 protein is one row after TCRdb ran MiXCR on the 5' RACE reads. Altogether hundreds of thousands of distinct CDR3 sequences are present, 36% being singletons, with the ten largest covering approximately 12%. Remarks on this clonotype: Its target is not known.

This clonotype originated in a man aged 18 to 30 in good health. The rearrangement uses TRBV7-9 and TRBJ2-1; a weak D match, TRBD1 (6 bases). The sample consisted of blood. The CDR3 here is CASSSGVSGEQFF. CDR3 coding DNA: TGTGCCAGCAGCTCAGGGGTTTCGGGCGAGCAGTTCTTC.